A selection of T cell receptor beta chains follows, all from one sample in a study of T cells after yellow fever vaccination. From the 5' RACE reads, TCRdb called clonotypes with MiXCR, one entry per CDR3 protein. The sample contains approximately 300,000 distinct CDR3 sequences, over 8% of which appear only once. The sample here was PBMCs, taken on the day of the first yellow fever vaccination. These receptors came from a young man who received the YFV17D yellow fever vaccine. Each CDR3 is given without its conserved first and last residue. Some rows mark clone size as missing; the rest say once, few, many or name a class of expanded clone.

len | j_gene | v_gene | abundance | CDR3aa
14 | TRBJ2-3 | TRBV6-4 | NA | ASSDSGLASTDTQY
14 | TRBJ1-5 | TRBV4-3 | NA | ASSQDALISNQPQH
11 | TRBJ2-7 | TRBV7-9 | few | ASSLRGAYEQY
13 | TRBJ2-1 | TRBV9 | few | ASSASGSGYNEQF
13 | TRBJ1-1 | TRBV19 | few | ASRTGSVVNTEAF
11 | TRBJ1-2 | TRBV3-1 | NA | ASSPQQGDGYT
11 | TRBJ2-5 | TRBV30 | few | AWREEAQETQY
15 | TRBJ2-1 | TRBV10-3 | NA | AISESPAGFPYNEQF
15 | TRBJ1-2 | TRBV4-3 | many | ASSQGQGLTQNYGYT
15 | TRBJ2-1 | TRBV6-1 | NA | ASRSTSGGPSYNEQF
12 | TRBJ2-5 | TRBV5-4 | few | ASRIGGGTETQY
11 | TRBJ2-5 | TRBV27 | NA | ASRAGPQQTQY
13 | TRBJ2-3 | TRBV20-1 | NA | SARDLQGPTDTQY
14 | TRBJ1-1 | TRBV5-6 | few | ASSQRPRFMNTEAF
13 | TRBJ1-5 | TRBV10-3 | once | AISEDLEGNQPQH
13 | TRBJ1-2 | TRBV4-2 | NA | ASSQGAGANYGYT
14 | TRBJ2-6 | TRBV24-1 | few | ATSDPVGSGANVLT
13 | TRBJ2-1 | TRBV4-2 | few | ASSQDSPSYNEQF
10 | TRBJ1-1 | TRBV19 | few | ASSIMGPSAF
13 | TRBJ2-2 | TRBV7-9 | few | ASTEEPGRGEELF
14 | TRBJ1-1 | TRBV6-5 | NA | ASSNQNRGLSTEAF
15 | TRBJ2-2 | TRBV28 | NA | ASSSLATGTVTGELF
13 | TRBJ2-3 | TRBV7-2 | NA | ASSGGLAGGRTQY
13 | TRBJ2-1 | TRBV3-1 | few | ASSQAGQGSNEQF
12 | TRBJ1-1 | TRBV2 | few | ASQRTGGGTEAF
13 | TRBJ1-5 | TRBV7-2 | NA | ASTLMGSGGQPQH
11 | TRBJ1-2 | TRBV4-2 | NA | ASSPSTGYGYT
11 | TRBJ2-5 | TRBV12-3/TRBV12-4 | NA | ASSLVSHETQY
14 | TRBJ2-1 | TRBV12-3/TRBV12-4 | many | ASKLGGGLSYNEQF
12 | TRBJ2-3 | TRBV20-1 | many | SARDPGGADTQY
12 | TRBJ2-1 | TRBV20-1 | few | SARSGQDYNEQF
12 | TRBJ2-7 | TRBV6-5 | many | ASSYTGTGYEQY
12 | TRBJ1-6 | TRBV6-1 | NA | ASREDRGSEPLH
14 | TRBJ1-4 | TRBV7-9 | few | ASRDERGELEEKLF
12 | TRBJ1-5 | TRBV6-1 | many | ASRLTVGNQPQH